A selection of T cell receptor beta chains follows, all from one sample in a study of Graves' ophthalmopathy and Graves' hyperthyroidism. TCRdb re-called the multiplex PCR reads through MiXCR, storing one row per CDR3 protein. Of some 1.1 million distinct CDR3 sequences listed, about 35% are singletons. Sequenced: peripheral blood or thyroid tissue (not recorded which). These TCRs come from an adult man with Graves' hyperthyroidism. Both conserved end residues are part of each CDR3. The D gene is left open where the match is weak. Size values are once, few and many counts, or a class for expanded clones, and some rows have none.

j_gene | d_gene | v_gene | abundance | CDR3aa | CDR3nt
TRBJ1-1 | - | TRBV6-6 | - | CASSSHNTGSGEAFF | TGTGCCAGCAGTTCCCACAACACAGGGTCGGGTGAAGCTTTCTTT
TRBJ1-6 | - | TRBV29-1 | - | CSVELGSNSPLHF | TGCAGCGTTGAGCTGGGCAGCAATTCACCCCTCCACTTT
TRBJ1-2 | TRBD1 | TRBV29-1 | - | CSAVRDSKAKGYTF | TGCAGCGCCGTCCGGGACAGCAAGGCTAAAGGCTACACCTTC
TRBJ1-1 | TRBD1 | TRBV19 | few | CASGTGGRNTEAFF | TGTGCCAGCGGGACAGGGGGTAGGAACACTGAAGCTTTCTTT
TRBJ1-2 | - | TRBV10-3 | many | CAITSGELDGYTF | TGTGCCATCACCTCAGGGGAGCTGGATGGCTACACCTTC
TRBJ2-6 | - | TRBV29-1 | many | CSAAGGAGANVLTF | TGCAGCGCAGCCGGGGGCGCTGGGGCCAACGTCCTGACTTTC
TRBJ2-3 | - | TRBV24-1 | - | CATSAGSGNTDTQYF | TGTGCCACCAGTGCGGGGTCAGGTAACACAGATACGCAGTATTTT
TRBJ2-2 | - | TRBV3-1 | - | CASSQMGLRGTGELFF | TGTGCCAGCAGCCAAATGGGTCTGAGGGGCACCGGGGAGCTGTTTTTT
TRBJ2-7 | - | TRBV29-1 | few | CSVHRGGEQYF | TGCAGCGTTCATCGGGGCGGCGAGCAGTACTTC
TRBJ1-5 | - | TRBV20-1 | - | CSARTSQETQHF | TGCAGTGCTAGGACTAGCCAAGAGACCCAGCATTTT
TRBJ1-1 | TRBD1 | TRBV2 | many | CASKEDGQGAEAFF | TGTGCCAGCAAAGAGGACGGACAGGGGGCTGAAGCTTTCTTT
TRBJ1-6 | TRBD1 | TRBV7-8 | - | CASRFQPGQGTPLHF | TGTGCCAGCAGGTTTCAGCCGGGACAGGGGACACCCCTCCACTTT
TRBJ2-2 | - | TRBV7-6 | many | CASSFSYQGGGELFF | TGTGCCAGCAGCTTCTCCTACCAAGGGGGCGGGGAGCTGTTTTTT
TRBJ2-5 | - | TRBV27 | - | CASSGGFVAETQYF | TGTGCCAGCAGTGGTGGGTTCGTGGCAGAGACCCAGTACTTC
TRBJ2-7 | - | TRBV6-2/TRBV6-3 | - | CASSGGLNREQYF | TGTGCCAGCAGTGGCGGGTTAAACCGCGAGCAGTACTTC
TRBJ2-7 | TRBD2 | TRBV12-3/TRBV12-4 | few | CASRKAGESYEQYF | TGTGCCAGCAGAAAAGCGGGAGAGTCCTACGAGCAGTACTTC
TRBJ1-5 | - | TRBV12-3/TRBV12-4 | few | CASSSPADTDSNQPQHF | TGTGCCAGCAGTTCCCCGGCCGACACGGACAGCAATCAGCCCCAGCATTTT
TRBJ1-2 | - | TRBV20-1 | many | CSASSVGKNNYGYTF | TGCAGTGCTAGCAGCGTAGGGAAAAACAACTATGGCTACACCTTC
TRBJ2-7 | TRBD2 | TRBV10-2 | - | CASSESYRTRSEQYF | TGCGCCAGCAGTGAGTCTTACCGGACTAGATCCGAGCAGTACTTC
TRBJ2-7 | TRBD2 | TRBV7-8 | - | CASSRGLAYQETRYF | TGTGCCAGCAGCCGTGGACTAGCGTATCAAGAGACCCGGTACTTC
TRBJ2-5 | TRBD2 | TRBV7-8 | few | CASSLTSGGPPSSETQYF | TGTGCCAGCAGCTTAACCAGCGGGGGGCCTCCCTCCAGTGAGACCCAGTACTTC
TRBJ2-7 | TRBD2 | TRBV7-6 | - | CASSLEERGSWEQYF | TGTGCCAGCAGCTTAGAAGAGCGGGGGAGTTGGGAGCAGTACTTC
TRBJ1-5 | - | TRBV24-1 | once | CATSKHMVGGQETQHF | TGTGCCACCAGTAAGCATATGGTGGGTGGGCAAGAGACCCAGCATTTT
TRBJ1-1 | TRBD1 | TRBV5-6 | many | CASSLLDRIMNTEAFF | TGTGCCAGCAGCCTTCTGGACAGGATCATGAACACTGAAGCTTTCTTT
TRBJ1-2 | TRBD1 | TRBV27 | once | CASRGTGVAGYTF | TGTGCCAGCCGGGGGACAGGGGTCGCGGGCTACACCTTC
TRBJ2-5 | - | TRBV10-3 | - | CAIGEFQETQYF | TGTGCCATCGGTGAGTTTCAGGAGACCCAGTACTTC
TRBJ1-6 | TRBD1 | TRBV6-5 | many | CASWGQGNSPLHF | TGTGCCAGCTGGGGACAGGGCAATTCACCCCTCCACTTT
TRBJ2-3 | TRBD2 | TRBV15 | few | CATSRERGGSDTQYF | TGTGCCACCAGCAGAGAGCGGGGGGGCTCAGATACGCAGTATTTT
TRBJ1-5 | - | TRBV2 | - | CDTERGRVVRQPQHF | TGTGATACCGAGAGGGGCAGGGTCGTTAGACAGCCCCAGCATTTT
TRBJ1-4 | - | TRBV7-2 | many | CASSIKQGIGEKLFF | TGTGCCAGCAGCATAAAACAGGGCATTGGTGAAAAACTGTTTTTT
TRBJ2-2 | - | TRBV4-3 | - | CASSQDEKEGELFF | TGCGCCAGCAGCCAAGATGAAAAGGAAGGGGAGCTGTTTTTT
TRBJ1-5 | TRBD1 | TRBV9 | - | CASSDRGRVDNQPQHF | TGTGCCAGCAGTGACAGGGGGCGGGTGGACAATCAGCCCCAGCATTTT
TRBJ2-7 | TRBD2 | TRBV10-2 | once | CASTRTSGRALVYEQYF | TGCGCCAGCACTCGGACTAGCGGGAGGGCCCTTGTCTACGAGCAGTACTTC
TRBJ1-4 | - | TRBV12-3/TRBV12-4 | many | CASGTGWSGATNEKLFF | TGTGCCAGCGGCACTGGGTGGTCTGGAGCAACTAATGAAAAACTGTTTTTT
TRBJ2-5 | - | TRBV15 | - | CATSKARGETQYF | TGTGCCACCAGCAAAGCCAGGGGAGAGACCCAGTACTTC
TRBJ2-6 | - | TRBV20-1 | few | CSASSGPPSGANVLTF | TGCAGTGCTAGTTCGGGACCACCGTCCGGGGCCAACGTCCTGACTTTC
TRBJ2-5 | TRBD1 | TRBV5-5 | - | CASSRTGTGGSQTQYF | TGTGCCAGCAGCCGAACCGGGACAGGGGGGAGTCAGACCCAGTACTTC
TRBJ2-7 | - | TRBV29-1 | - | CSVKGPNQDEQYF | TGCAGCGTTAAGGGCCCAAACCAAGACGAGCAGTACTTC
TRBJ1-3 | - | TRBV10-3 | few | CASQRDSGNTIYF | TGTGCCTCCCAGAGGGACTCTGGAAACACCATATATTTT
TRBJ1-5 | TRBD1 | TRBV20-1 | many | CSAKKGTGYQGPQHF | TGCAGTGCCAAGAAGGGGACAGGGTACCAGGGGCCCCAGCATTTT
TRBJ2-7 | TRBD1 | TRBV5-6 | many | CASRLGQVVHEQYF | TGTGCCAGCAGGCTGGGACAGGTAGTTCACGAGCAGTACTTC
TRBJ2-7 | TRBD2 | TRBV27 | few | CASRSGGLAELAQYF | TGTGCCAGCAGATCTGGGGGACTAGCGGAACTCGCGCAGTACTTC
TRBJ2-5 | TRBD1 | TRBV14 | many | CASSPDRAETQYF | TGTGCCAGCAGCCCGGACAGGGCGGAGACCCAGTACTTC
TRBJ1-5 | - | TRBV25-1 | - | CASSDPGKDSNQPQHF | TGTGCCAGCAGTGATCCGGGGAAGGATAGCAATCAGCCCCAGCATTTT
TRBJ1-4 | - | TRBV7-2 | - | CVSSFAGQSNEKLFF | TGTGTCAGCAGCTTCGCGGGACAAAGTAATGAAAAACTGTTTTTT
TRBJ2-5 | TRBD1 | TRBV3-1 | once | CASSQSEDREETQYF | TGTGCCAGCAGCCAAAGTGAGGACAGGGAAGAGACCCAGTACTTC
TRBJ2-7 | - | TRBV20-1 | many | CSARDAVTYEQYF | TGCAGTGCTAGAGATGCTGTGACCTACGAGCAGTACTTC